These 5 T cell receptor beta chains were all obtained from the same sample, sequenced in a study of shared clonotypes between healthy human individuals. Libraries were prepared by immunoSEQ multiplex PCR; TCRdb keeps only in-frame clonotypes and omits some of them. Of roughly 500,000 clones listed, approximately 78% are singletons. The sequenced material came from PBMCs. These TCRs come from a woman between 40 and 55 years old in good health. Some clones in this sample may be carry-over from other donors' samples.

The chain has TRBV30 and TRBJ2-1, with D hard to call. The CDR3 contains 14 residues. Deletions cut 1 base from V and 8 bases from J, with 15 bases between. Germline-derived CDR1 and CDR2 are GTSNPN and SVGIG (reference sequence). The CDR3 loop is CAWSGGWSGDEQFF. CDR3 in DNA: TGTGCCTGGAGTGGTGGATGGTCTGGGGATGAGCAGTTCTTC.

This rearrangement joins TRBV7-2 to TRBJ2-3, with 9 bases aligning to TRBD2. This CDR3 spans 17 amino acids. Germline CDR1 reads SGHTA; CDR2 reads FQGNSA. V dropped 3 bases and J dropped 1; count of bases not matched to a gene: 8. CDR3 coding DNA: TGTGCCAGCAGCTTCCCGGGTAGCGGGAGTGGCACAGATACGCAGTATTTT. Translating it yields CASSFPGSGSGTDTQYF.

This chain uses TRBV2 with TRBJ1-4; D is possibly TRBD1 (5 bases). Per the germline V gene, CDR1 is SNHLY and CDR2 is FYNNEI. The CDR3 sequence is 15 residues long. The V end lost 6 bases, the J end lost 2 bases, and 13 bases lay between the germline ends. CDR3 protein: CASSPPRGTNEKLFF. In DNA form, the CDR3 reads TGTGCCAGCAGCCCCCCCCGGGGGACTAATGAAAAACTGTTTTTT.

About this clone: Within the sample, other DNA sequences also encode this same CDR3. The V call is TRBV6-5, the J call TRBJ1-1; a weak D match, TRBD1 (5 bases). This CDR3 is 14 amino acids long. Germline CDR1 and CDR2: MNHEY and SVGAGI. V gave up 2 bases and J gave up 0 bases, with 7 bases separating them. The CDR3 DNA reads TGTGCCAGCAGTTACGGGGGGATGAACACTGAAGCTTTCTTT. Translated, it gives CASSYGGMNTEAFF.

J is TRBJ2-7 and V is TRBV14; maybe TRBD2 (6 bases). Germline V gene lookup returns CDR1 SGHDN and CDR2 FVKESK. The CDR3 runs to 17 residues. Trimming pared 2 bases from V and 6 bases from J, leaving 23 bases between. The CDR3 DNA is TGTGCCAGCAGCCAACCCGGGACTGGCTTGGTTTCGGGCGAGCAGTACTTC. Translating it yields CASSQPGTGLVSGEQYF.